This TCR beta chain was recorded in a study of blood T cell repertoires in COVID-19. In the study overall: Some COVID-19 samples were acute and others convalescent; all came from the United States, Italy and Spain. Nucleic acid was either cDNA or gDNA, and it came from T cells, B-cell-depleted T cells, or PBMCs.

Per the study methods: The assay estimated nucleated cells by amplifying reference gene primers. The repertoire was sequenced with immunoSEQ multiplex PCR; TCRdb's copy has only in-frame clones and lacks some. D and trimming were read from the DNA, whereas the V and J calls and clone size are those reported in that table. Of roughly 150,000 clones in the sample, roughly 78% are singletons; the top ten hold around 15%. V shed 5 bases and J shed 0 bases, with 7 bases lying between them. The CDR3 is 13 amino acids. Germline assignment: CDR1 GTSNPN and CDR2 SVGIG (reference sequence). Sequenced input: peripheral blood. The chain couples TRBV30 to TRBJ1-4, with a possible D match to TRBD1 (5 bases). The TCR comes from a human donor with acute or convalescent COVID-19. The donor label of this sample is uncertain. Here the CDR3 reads CAWRQSTNEKLFF. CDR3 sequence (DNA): TGTGCCTGGCGACAGTCAACTAATGAAAAACTGTTTTTT.